This TCR beta chain was identified in a study of T cell responses to AZD1222 COVID-19 vaccine. The V and J ends lost 5 bases and 5 bases, in that order; junction bases with no gene match: 6. The CDR3 is made up of 13 amino acids. Germline loops: CDR1 SGHTA, CDR2 FQGTGA. Study-level results: Receipt of two AZD1222 doses was followed by a rise in Spike-specific TCR breadth and depth.

Turning to this clone: Antigen unknown.

Assay: immunoSEQ multiplex PCR; the TCRdb copy retains only in-frame clones and omits some. The data show about 91,000 clones, with 70% to 90% seen just once and 19% held by the top ten. This sequence was found in an adult in good health. Sequenced here: peripheral blood, sampled on day 0 of AZD1222 vaccination. V gene TRBV7-3 combines with J gene TRBJ2-7, with 7 bases fitting TRBD2. The CDR3 bases are TGTGCCAGCAGCCCCGGACTAGGGGACGAGCAGTACTTC. Translation: CASSPGLGDEQYF.